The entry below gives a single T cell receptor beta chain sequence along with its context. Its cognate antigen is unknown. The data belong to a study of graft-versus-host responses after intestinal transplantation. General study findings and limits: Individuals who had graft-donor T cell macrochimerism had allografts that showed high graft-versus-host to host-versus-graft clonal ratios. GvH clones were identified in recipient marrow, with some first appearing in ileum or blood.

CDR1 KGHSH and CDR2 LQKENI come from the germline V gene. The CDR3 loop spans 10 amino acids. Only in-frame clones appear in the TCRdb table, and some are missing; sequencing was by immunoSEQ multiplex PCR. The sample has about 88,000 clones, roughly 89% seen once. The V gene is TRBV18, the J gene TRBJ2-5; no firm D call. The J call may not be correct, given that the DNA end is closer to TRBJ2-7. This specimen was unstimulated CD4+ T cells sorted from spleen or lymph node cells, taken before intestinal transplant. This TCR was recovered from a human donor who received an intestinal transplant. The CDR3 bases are TGTGCCAGCTCCCTCTACGAGCAGTACTTC. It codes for CASSLYEQYF.